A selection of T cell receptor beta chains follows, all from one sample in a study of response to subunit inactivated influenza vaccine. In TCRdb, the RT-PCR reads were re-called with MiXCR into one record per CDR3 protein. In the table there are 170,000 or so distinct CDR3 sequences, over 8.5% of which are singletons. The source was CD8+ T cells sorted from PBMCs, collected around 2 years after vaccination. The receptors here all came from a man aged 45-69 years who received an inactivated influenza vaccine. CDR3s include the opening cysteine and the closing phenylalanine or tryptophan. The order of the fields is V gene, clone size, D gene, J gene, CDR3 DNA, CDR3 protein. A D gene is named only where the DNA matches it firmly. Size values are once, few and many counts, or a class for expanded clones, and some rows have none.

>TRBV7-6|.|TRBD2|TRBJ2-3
TGTGCCAGCAGCTTAGAGGCGGGAGGGCCAGATACGCAGTATTTT
CASSLEAGGPDTQYF
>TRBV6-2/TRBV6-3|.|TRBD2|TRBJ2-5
TGTGCCAGCAGTGCTTTGGCGCTAGCGGCTCAAGAGACCCAGTACTTC
CASSALALAAQETQYF
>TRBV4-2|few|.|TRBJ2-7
TGTGCCAGCAGCCAAGAACAGGCCTCCTACGAGCAGTACTTC
CASSQEQASYEQYF
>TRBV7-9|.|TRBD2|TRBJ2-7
TGTGCCAGCACCTTAGCGGGCGAGCAGTACTTC
CASTLAGEQYF
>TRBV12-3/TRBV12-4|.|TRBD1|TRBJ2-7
TGTGCCAGCAGTCCGCGGGACAGGGTTTCCTACGAGCAGTACTTC
CASSPRDRVSYEQYF
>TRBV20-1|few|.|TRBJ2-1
TGCAGTGCCTCACAGGAGGGGCCTTTGGGTGAGCAGTTCTTC
CSASQEGPLGEQFF
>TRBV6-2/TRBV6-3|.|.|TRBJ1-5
TGTGCCAGCAGTTACGGAGGGGGACTTCAGCCCCAGCATTTT
CASSYGGGLQPQHF
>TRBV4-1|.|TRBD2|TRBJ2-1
TGCGCCAGCGGCCAAGGGACTAGCGGGGACCGGGGAGATGAGCAGTTCTTC
CASGQGTSGDRGDEQFF
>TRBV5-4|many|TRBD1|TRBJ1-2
TGTGCCAGCAGCTTGGCCTTCGTCGGACAGGCTATCGGCTACACCTTC
CASSLAFVGQAIGYTF
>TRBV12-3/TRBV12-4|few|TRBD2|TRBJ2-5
TGTGCCAGCAGTTTGGGACTAGCGGGAGGGGGAGAGACCCAGTACTTC
CASSLGLAGGGETQYF
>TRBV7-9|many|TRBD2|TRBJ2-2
TGTGCCAGCAGCTTAGATGCGGGGGAGAACACCGGGGAGCTGTTTTTT
CASSLDAGENTGELFF
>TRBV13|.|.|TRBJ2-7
TGTGCCAGCAGTGGTTCAGCCTACGAGCAGTACTTC
CASSGSAYEQYF
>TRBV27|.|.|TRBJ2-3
TGTGCCAGCAGTACTCTAGACTTCGGTCGGGGCACAGATACGCAGTATTTT
CASSTLDFGRGTDTQYF
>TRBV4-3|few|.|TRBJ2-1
TGCGCCAGCAGCCACCAGGATACAAGGAATGAGCAGTTCTTC
CASSHQDTRNEQFF
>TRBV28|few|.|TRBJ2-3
TGTGCCAGCCGTCACCCCGGGACACTTAGCACAGATACGCAGTATTTT
CASRHPGTLSTDTQYF
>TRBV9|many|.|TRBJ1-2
TGTGCCAGCAGCGTCAACGAGGGGAATGGCTACACCTTC
CASSVNEGNGYTF
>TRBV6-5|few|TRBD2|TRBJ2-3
TGTGCCAGCAGTTACCTAGCGGGACCCTACACAGATACGCAGTATTTT
CASSYLAGPYTDTQYF
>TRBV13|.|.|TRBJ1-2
TGTGCCAGCAGCTTTGGATCCGAGTCTCACCGTGGCTACACCTTC
CASSFGSESHRGYTF
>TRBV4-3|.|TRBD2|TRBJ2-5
TGCGCCAGCAGCCAAGTGGGGCTAGCGGGAGAGACCCAGTACTTC
CASSQVGLAGETQYF
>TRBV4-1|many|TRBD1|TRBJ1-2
TGCGCCAGCAGCCCTCGGGACAGCTATGGCTACACCTTC
CASSPRDSYGYTF
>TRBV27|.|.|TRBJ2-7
TGTGCCAGCAGTTTATTAGGGAATTCCTACGAGCAGTACTTC
CASSLLGNSYEQYF
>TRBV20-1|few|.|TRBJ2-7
TGCAGTGCTTACACCCTAGCCGGGGCCTACGAGCAGTACTTC
CSAYTLAGAYEQYF
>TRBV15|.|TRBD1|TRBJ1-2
TGTGCCACCAGCAGGTGGGGACAGCACTATGGCTACACCTTC
CATSRWGQHYGYTF
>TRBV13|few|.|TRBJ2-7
TGTGCCAGCAGCCCCAGCCCCCGGGACTTAAACGAGCAGTACTTC
CASSPSPRDLNEQYF
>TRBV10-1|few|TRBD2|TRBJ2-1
TGCGCCAGCAGTGGTACCTTAGCGGGACCCAATGAGCAGTTCTTC
CASSGTLAGPNEQFF
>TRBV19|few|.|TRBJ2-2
TGTGCCAGTAGTCTTCCCTCCTCCAGAAACACCGGGGAGCTGTTTTTT
CASSLPSSRNTGELFF
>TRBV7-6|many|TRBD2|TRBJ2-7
TGTGCCAGCAGCTTAGCCACTAGCGGGAACTCCTACGAGCAGTACTTC
CASSLATSGNSYEQYF
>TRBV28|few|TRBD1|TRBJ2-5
TGTGCCAGCATTAGGGACAGACAAGAGACCCAGTACTTC
CASIRDRQETQYF
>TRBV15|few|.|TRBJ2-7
TGTGCCACCAGCAGATCAACTGAGTTGGGCTACGAGCAGTACTTC
CATSRSTELGYEQYF
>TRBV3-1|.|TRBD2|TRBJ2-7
TGTGCCAGCAGCCAAGAGCTGTGGACTAGCGGGGGGGCCGAGCAGTACTTC
CASSQELWTSGGAEQYF
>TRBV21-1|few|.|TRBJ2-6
TGTGCCAGCAGCCCCCATTTTATAGGGGACTACTCTGGGGCCAACGTCCTGACTTTC
CASSPHFIGDYSGANVLTF
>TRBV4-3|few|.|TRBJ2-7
TGCGCCAGCAGCCAAGAAAGCAGCGGAGGCTACGAGCAGTACTTC
CASSQESSGGYEQYF
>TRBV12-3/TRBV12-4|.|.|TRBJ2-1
TGTGCCAGCAGCCGCCCCCTCGGAACCTTGTACGAGCAGTTCTTC
CASSRPLGTLYEQFF
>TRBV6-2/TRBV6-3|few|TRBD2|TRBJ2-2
TGTGCCAGCACCCCGACTAGCGAGAACACCGGGGAGCTGTTTTTT
CASTPTSENTGELFF
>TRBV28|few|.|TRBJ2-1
TGTGCCAGCAGTTTCCTTGAGGGGGAAAATGAGCAGTTCTTC
CASSFLEGENEQFF
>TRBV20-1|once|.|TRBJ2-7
TGCAGTGCAACAGGGAGCTCCTACGAGCAGTACTTC
CSATGSSYEQYF
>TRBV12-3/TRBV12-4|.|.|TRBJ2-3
TGTGCCAGCAGTTTATCGGGTTGGGGGGCGTCGGATACGCAGTATTTT
CASSLSGWGASDTQYF
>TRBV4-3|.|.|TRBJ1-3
TGCGCCAGCAGCCAAGGCCCTACAGGGCCTGGAAACACCATATATTTT
CASSQGPTGPGNTIYF
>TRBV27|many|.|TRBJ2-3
TGTGCCAGCAGTATTTCGACCCTCACAGATACGCAGTATTTT
CASSISTLTDTQYF
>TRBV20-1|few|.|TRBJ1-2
TGCAGTGCTAGATTTGGCTACACCTTC
CSARFGYTF
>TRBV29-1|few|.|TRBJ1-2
TGCAGCGTTGTAACGGTGGATGGCTACACCTTC
CSVVTVDGYTF
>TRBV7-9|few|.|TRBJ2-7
TGTGCCAGCCTCGAATTTGGGCAGAATCAATACGAGCAGTACTTC
CASLEFGQNQYEQYF
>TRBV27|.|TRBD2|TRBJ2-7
TGTGCCAGCAGCCCCTTCGGGGGGGCCTACGAGCAGTACTTC
CASSPFGGAYEQYF
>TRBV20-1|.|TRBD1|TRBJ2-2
TGCAGTGCTGTTTACAGGGGAAACACCGGGGAGCTGTTTTTT
CSAVYRGNTGELFF
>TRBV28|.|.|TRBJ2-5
TGTGCCAGCAGTGTACTCGACAGCCAGACGACAGAGACCCAGTACTTC
CASSVLDSQTTETQYF
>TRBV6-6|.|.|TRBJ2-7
TGTGCCAGCAGTTACTCGACCGGTGGGGAGCAGTACTTC
CASSYSTGGEQYF
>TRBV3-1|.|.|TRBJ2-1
TGTGCCAGCAGCCGGGCAGGGGCCTACAATGAGCAGTTCTTC
CASSRAGAYNEQFF
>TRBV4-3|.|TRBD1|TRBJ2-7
TGCGCCAGCAGCCAGAACTGGGGGCGGACAGGGCCAACCTACGAGCAGTACTTC
CASSQNWGRTGPTYEQYF
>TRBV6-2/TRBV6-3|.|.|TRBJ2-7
TGTGCCAGCAGTTACCGTCAGACCTACGAGCAGTACTTC
CASSYRQTYEQYF
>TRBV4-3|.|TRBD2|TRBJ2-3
TGCGCCAGCAGCCAAGACGGGCCGGGGAGGGCACACGATACGCAGTATTTT
CASSQDGPGRAHDTQYF
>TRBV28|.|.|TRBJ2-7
TGTGCCAGCAGTTTTCCGAAAGTAGGGTCCTACGAGCAGTACTTC
CASSFPKVGSYEQYF
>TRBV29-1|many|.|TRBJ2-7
TGCAGCGTTCGGACACTCAGCTCCTACGAGCAGTACTTC
CSVRTLSSYEQYF
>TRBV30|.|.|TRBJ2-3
TGTGCCTGGAGCGAGACAGGATTTACAGATACGCAGTATTTT
CAWSETGFTDTQYF
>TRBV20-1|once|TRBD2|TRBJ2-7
TGCAGTGCTAGAAGCCCACGGGAGGGCCTCAACGAGCAGTACTTC
CSARSPREGLNEQYF
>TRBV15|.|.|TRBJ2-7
TGTGCCACCAGCACCTACTTGGACAGTTACGAGCAGTACTTC
CATSTYLDSYEQYF
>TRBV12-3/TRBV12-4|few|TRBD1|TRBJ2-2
TGTGCCAGCAGTATTACAGGGGCAGGGACCGGGGAGCTGTTTTTT
CASSITGAGTGELFF